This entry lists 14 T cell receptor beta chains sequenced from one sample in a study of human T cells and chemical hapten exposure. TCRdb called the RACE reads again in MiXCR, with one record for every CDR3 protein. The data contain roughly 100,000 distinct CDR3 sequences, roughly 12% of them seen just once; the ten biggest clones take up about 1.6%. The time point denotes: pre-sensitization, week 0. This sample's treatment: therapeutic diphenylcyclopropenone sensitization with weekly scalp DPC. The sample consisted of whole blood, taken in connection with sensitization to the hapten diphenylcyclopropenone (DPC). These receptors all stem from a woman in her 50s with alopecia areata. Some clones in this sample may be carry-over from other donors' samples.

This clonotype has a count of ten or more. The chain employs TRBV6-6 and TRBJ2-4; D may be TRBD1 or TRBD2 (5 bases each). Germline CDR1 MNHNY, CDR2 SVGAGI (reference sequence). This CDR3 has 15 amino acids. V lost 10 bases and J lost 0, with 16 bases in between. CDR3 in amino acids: CATIQVGVAKNIQYF. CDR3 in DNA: TGTGCCACCATCCAAGTGGGGGTAGCCAAAAACATTCAGTACTTC.

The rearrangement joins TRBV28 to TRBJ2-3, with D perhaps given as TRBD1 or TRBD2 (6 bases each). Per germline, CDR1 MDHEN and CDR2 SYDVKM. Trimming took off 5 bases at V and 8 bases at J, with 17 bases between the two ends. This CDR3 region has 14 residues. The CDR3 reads CASSLRGVLGTQYF. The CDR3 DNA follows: TGTGCCAGCAGTCTTAGGGGGGTCCTGGGTACGCAGTATTTT.

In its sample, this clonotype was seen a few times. CDR3 in amino acids: CASSLESQPQHF. CDR3 coding DNA: TGTGCCAGCAGCTTAGAAAGTCAGCCCCAGCATTTT. The chain employs TRBV7-9 and TRBJ1-5; no clear D. Germline CDR1 reads SEHNR; CDR2 reads FQNEAQ (reference sequence). This CDR3 has 12 amino acids. Between the trimmed V and J ends, which lost 1 base and 6 bases, there was a span of 4 bases.

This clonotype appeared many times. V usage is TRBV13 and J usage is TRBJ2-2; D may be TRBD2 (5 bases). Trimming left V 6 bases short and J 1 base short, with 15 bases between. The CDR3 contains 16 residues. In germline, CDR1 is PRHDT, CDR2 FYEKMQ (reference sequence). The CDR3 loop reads CASRKAGKRNTGELFF. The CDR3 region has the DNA TGTGCCAGCAGAAAGGCCGGGAAACGGAACACCGGGGAGCTGTTTTTT.

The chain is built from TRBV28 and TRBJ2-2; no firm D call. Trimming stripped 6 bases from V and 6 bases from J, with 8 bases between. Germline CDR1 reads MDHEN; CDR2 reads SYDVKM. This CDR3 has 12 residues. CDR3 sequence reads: CASRVDPGELFF. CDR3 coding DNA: TGTGCCAGCAGGGTGGACCCCGGGGAGCTGTTTTTT.

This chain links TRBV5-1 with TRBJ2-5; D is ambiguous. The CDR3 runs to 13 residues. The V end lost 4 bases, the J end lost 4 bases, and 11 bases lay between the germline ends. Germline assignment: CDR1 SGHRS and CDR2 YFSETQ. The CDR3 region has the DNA TGCGCCAGCAGCAGTCTAGAGAGAGAGACCCAGTACTTC. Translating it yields CASSSLERETQYF.

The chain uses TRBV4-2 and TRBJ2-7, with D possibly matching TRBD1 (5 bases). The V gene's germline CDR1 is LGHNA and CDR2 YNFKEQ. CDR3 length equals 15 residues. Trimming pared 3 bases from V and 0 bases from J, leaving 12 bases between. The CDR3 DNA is TGTGCCAGCAGCCATCCCGACAGTTCCTCCTACGAGCAGTACTTC. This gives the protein CASSHPDSSSYEQYF.

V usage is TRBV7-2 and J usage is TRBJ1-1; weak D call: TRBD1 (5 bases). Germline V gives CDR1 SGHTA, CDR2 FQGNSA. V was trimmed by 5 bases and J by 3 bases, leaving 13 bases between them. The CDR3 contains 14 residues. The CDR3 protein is CASSLGGADTEAFF. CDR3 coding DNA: TGTGCCAGCAGCCTAGGAGGGGCCGACACTGAAGCTTTCTTT.

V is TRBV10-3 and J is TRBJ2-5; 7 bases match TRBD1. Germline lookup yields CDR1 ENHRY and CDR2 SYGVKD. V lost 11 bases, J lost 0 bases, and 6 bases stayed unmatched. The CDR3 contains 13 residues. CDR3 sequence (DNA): TGTGCCGCCCAGGGACAGTACCAAGAGACCCAGTACTTC. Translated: CAAQGQYQETQYF.

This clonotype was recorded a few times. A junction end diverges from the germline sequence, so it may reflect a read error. In DNA form, the CDR3 reads TGTGCCAGCAGCTTACGGGTGGGGGTCTCCTCCAATGAGCAGTTCTTC. It specifies CASSLRVGVSSNEQFF. V and J are TRBV11-2 and TRBJ2-1; D tentatively reads TRBD1 or TRBD2 (5 bases each). CDR3 length: 16 amino acids. Per germline, CDR1 SGHAT and CDR2 FQNNGV. Complete variable domain (other parts from reference TRBV11-2 and TRBJ2-1): EAGVAQSPRYKIIEKRQSVAFWCNPISGHATLYWYQQILGQGPKLLIQFQNNGVVDDSQLPKDRFSAERLKGVDSTLKIQPAKLEDSAVYLCASSLRVGVSSNEQFFGPGTRLTVL.

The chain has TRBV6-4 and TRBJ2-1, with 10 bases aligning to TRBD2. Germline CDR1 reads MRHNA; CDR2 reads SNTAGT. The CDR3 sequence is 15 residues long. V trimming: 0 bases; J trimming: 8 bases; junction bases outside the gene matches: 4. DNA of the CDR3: TGTGCCAGCAGTGACTCTAGCGGGAGGAATGATGAGCAGTTCTTC. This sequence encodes CASSDSSGRNDEQFF.

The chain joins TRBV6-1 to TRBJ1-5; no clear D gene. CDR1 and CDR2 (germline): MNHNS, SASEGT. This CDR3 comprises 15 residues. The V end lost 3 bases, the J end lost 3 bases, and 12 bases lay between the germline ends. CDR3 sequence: CASSDPHVDNQPQHF. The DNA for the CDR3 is TGTGCCAGCAGTGATCCCCACGTCGACAATCAGCCCCAGCATTTT.

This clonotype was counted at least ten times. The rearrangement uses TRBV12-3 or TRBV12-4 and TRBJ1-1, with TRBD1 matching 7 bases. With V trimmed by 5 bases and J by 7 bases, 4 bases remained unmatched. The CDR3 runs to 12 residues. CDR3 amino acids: CASSRQGIEAFF. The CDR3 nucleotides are TGTGCCAGCAGTAGACAGGGAATTGAAGCTTTCTTT.

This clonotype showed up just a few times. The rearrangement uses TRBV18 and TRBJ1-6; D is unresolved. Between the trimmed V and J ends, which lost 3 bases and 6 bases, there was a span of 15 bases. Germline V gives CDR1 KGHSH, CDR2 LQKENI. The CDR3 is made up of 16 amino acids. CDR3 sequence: CASSPLGGSLNSPLHF. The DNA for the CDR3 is TGTGCCAGCTCACCCCTGGGAGGCAGCCTTAATTCACCCCTCCACTTT.